This TCR beta chain was retrieved from a study of a mutant IDH1 vaccine in newly diagnosed glioma. Study summary: First vaccine doses came 4-6 weeks after radiotherapy alone, or with temozolomide cycles. Prior therapy was radiotherapy, temozolomide, or both; most received both. Notes on the study in general: Variations in leading peripheral T cell clonotypes appeared to have no connection with pseudoprogression.

The time point here: week 35, safety follow-up. Alongside topical imiquimod, each dose of vaccine comprised 300 ug of mutant IDH1 20-mer peptide. This clone was picked up a small number of times. Its specificity is unknown. Germline V CDR1 and CDR2: SGHTA, FQGNSA. The CDR3 is made up of 16 amino acids. V lost 2 bases, J lost 5 bases, and 11 bases stayed unmatched. The protocol was immunoSEQ multiplex PCR, while the TCRdb copy is restricted to in-frame clones and leaves out a portion. The sample carries approximately 66,000 clones, around 80% recorded once. The chain employs TRBV7-2 and TRBJ1-2, with 7 bases lining up with TRBD1. Sequencing used PBMCs, obtained from a glioma patient whose treatment included an IDH1 peptide vaccine. The clonotype comes from a man aged 25 to 40 with glioma. CDR3 in DNA: TGTGCCAGCAGCTTAAGCGGGACAGCTGAAGGTTATGGCTACACCTTC. Its translation is CASSLSGTAEGYGYTF.